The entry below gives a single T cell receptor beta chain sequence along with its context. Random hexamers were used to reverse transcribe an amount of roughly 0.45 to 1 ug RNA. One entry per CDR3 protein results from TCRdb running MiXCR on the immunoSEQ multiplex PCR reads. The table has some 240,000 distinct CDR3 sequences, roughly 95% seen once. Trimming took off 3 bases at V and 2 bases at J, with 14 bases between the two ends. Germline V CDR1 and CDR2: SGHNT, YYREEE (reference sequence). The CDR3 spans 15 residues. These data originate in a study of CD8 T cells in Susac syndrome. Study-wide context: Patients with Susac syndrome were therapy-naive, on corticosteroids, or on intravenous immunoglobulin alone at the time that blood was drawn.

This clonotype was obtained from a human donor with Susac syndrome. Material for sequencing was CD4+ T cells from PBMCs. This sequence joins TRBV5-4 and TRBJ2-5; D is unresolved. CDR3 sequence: CASSSADGPQETQYF. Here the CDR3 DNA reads TGTGCCAGCAGCTCGGCCGACGGCCCTCAAGAGACCCAGTACTTC.